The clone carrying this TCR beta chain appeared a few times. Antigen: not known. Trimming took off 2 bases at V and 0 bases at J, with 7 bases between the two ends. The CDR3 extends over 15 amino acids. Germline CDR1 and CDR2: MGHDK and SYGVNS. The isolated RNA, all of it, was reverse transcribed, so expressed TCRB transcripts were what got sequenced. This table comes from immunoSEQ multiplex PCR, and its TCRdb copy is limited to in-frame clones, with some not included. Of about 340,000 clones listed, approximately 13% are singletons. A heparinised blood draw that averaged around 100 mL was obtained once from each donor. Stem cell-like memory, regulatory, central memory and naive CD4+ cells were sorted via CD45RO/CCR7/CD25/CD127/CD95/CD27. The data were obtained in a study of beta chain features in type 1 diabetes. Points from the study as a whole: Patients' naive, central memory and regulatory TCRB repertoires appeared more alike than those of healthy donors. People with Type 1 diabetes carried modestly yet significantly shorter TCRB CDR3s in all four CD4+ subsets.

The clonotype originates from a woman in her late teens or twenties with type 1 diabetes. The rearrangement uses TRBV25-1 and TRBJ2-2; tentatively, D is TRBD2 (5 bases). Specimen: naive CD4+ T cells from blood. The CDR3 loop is CASSEGLPNTGELFF. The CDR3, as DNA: TGTGCCAGCAGTGAAGGACTTCCGAACACCGGGGAGCTGTTTTTT.